This T cell receptor (beta chain) comes out of a study of regulatory T cells in long-lasting Graves disease. Findings and caveats of the study: Analyses excluded thyroid tissue, covering peripheral blood alone.

This clonotype was counted at least ten times. Its antigen is not identified. Sequencing libraries for TCR beta were prepared with iRepertoire HTBI primers and Arm-PCR of CDR3 regions. TCRdb itself ran the multiplex PCR reads through MiXCR, one entry per CDR3 protein. The repertoire holds roughly 440,000 distinct CDR3 sequences, with about 17% as singletons. Time point given: newly diagnosed GD, antithyroid drugs for less than 3 months. PBMC RNA was the source of the TCR library. The CDR3 contains 15 residues. Germline CDR1 reads MDHEN; CDR2 reads SYDVKM. The same sample was also used in a study of T cells in Graves' hyperthyroidism and ophthalmopathy.

The material sequenced was peripheral blood mononuclear cells (PBMCs), taken at new diagnosis, from a patient treated with antithyroid drugs. This rearrangement joins TRBV28 to TRBJ2-3, with D perhaps TRBD1 (6 bases). The tail of the sequence fits TRBJ1-5 better, so the J call may be wrong. This clonotype originated in a young woman with Graves disease. CDR3 amino acids: CASRPQGGNTDTQHF. Written as DNA, the CDR3 is TGTGCCAGCAGACCACAAGGGGGTAACACAGATACGCAGCATTTT.